This T cell receptor (beta chain) was retrieved from a study of a mutant IDH1 vaccine in newly diagnosed glioma. At the level of the study: Treatment recipients were approximately 60% male and around 40% female, and their mean age was about 39 years.

Time point reported: baseline, week 1 (first vaccination visit). As to treatment: pre-vaccination baseline after standard-of-care therapy. The V and J ends lost 0 bases and 6 bases respectively, with 12 bases between them. From germline, CDR1 is SGHDT and CDR2 YYEEEE. The CDR3 loop spans 15 amino acids. Produced via immunoSEQ multiplex PCR; TCRdb's table is partial and in-frame only. The table includes tens of thousands of clones, 60% to 85% detected once. The sequencing here drew on PBMCs, taken from a glioma patient treated with radiotherapy, temozolomide or both. The source is a woman aged 40 to 50 with glioma. The chain recombines TRBV5-6 with TRBJ1-4, with D unclear. The CDR3 here is CASSLAEGWDEKLFF. CDR3 DNA sequence: TGTGCCAGCAGCTTGGCAGAGGGTTGGGATGAAAAACTGTTTTTT.